This T cell receptor beta chain is from a study of CD8 T cells in Susac syndrome. An input of roughly 0.45 to 1 ug of RNA was subjected to reverse transcription using random hexamers. TCRdb reanalysed the immunoSEQ multiplex PCR reads using MiXCR and keeps one entry per CDR3 protein. The sample includes roughly 200,000 distinct CDR3 sequences, approximately 95% of them seen just once. The CDR3 sequence is 13 residues long. Per germline, CDR1 MNHNY and CDR2 SVGAGI (reference sequence). V gave up 6 bases and J gave up 9 bases; unmatched junction bases: 4. The sequence came from a human donor in good health. Input material: CD4+ T cells from PBMCs. The V call is TRBV6-6, the J call TRBJ1-6; 8 bases agree with TRBD1. CDR3 sequence: CASRTGGRSPLHF. CDR3 nucleotide sequence: TGTGCCAGCAGAACAGGGGGACGTTCACCCCTCCACTTT.